The 18 T cell receptor beta chains below were found in one sample sequenced in a study of T cell changes during pregnancy in multiple sclerosis. The protocol was immunoSEQ multiplex PCR, while the TCRdb copy is restricted to in-frame clones and leaves out a portion. The table records tens of thousands of clones, about nine tenths of them present only once. The sequences come from peripheral blood, collected in the third trimester of pregnancy. These receptors were obtained from a female donor in good health, enrolled as a control in a pregnancy study.

J is TRBJ1-2 and V is TRBV29-1; TRBD1 is a possible D gene (6 bases). From germline, CDR1 is SQVTM and CDR2 ANQGSEA. The germline V and J ends were trimmed by 0 bases and 7 bases, with 15 bases remaining between them. The CDR3 is made up of 14 amino acids. CDR3 nucleotides: TGCAGCGTTGAAGACGGCGGCAGGGGTGGTGGCTACACCTTC. Its translation: CSVEDGGRGGGYTF.

The CDR3 region has the DNA TGTGCCAGCAGTGATGGTTGGGCCTTAAGAGATACGCAGTATTTT. Residues: CASSDGWALRDTQYF. The V call is TRBV6-1, the J call TRBJ2-3; D gene unclear. V was trimmed by 3 bases and J by 5 bases, leaving 15 bases between them. CDR1 is MNHNS and CDR2 is SASEGT in the germline V gene. CDR3 length: 15 residues.

This clone was detected once. This chain connects TRBV6-1 to TRBJ1-1, with D perhaps matching TRBD1 (6 bases). CDR3 length: 14 amino acids. V gave up 6 bases and J gave up 5 bases, with 16 bases separating them. CDR1 is MNHNS and CDR2 is SASEGT in the germline V gene. The CDR3 sequence: CASSPQPQGTEAFF. CDR3 in DNA: TGTGCCAGCAGCCCTCAGCCGCAGGGGACTGAAGCTTTCTTT.

The chain employs TRBV5-6 and TRBJ2-7, with 9 bases lining up with TRBD1. Per the germline V gene, CDR1 is SGHDT and CDR2 is YYEEEE. V lost 4 bases and J lost 6; bases outside the gene matches: 11. This CDR3 is built from 15 residues. The CDR3 here is CASSDTGGAGFEQYF. The CDR3 nucleotides read TGTGCCAGCAGCGATACAGGGGGCGCGGGGTTCGAGCAGTACTTC. The variable domain in full, with the rest retrieved from reference TRBV5-6 and TRBJ2-7, is DAGVTQSPTHLIKTRGQQVTLRCSPKSGHDTVSWYQQALGQGPQFIFQYYEEEERQRGNFPDRFSGHQFPNYSSELNVNALLLGDSALYLCASSDTGGAGFEQYFGPGTRLTVT.

This clone has only a few counts. This rearrangement joins TRBV16 to TRBJ2-2, with D hard to call. The germline gives CDR1 KGHSY, CDR2 FQNENV. The CDR3 loop spans 13 amino acids. Trimming removed 2 bases at V and 4 bases at J, with 5 bases between. In DNA, the CDR3 is TGTGCCAGCAGCCAAGACACCACCGGGGAGCTGTTTTTT. Its translation is CASSQDTTGELFF.

This clone turned up a few times. V usage is TRBV2 and J usage is TRBJ1-1, with D tentatively TRBD1 (5 bases). The germline V gene encodes CDR1 SNHLY and CDR2 FYNNEI. The CDR3 is made up of 14 amino acids. The V end lost 2 bases, the J end lost 1 base, and 8 bases lay between the germline ends. CDR3 in amino acids: CASSEFRENTEAFF. The CDR3 nucleotides are TGTGCCAGCAGTGAATTCAGGGAGAACACTGAAGCTTTCTTT.

This clone was seen more than once but under ten times. The rearrangement links TRBV10-3 to TRBJ2-2, with D tentatively TRBD2 (6 bases). The V gene lost 4 bases and the J gene lost 2 bases, with 11 bases spanning the gap. Per germline, CDR1 ENHRY and CDR2 SYGVKD. CDR3 length equals 15 residues. CDR3 region: CAISGLGGNTGELFF. CDR3 nucleotides: TGTGCCATCAGTGGACTGGGGGGTAACACCGGGGAGCTGTTTTTT.

This clone was recorded once. The chain joins TRBV5-1 to TRBJ2-3; D might be TRBD1 (6 bases). The V gene lost 0 bases and the J gene lost 0 bases, with 8 bases spanning the gap. The CDR3 is 15 residues long. Looked up from germline, CDR1 is SGHRS and CDR2 is YFSETQ. DNA for the CDR3: TGCGCCAGCAGCTTGGTAGGGGGTAGCACAGATACGCAGTATTTT. Translated: CASSLVGGSTDTQYF.

This rearrangement joins TRBV9 to TRBJ2-3, with TRBD1 matching 11 bases. The V gene end was trimmed by 3 bases and the J gene end by 4 bases; junction bases not matched to a gene: 7. CDR1 and CDR2 (germline): SGDLS, YYNGEE. This CDR3 comprises 16 residues. The CDR3 DNA follows: TGTGCCAGCAGCGCCCGGACAGGGGGCTTAGCAGATACGCAGTATTTT. Its translation: CASSARTGGLADTQYF.

V is TRBV28 and J is TRBJ1-6; D not resolved. Germline V gene data show CDR1 as MDHEN and CDR2 as SYDVKM. V was trimmed by 7 bases and J by 9 bases, leaving 13 bases between them. The CDR3 extends over 13 amino acids. The CDR3 protein is CASITGVISPLHF. The CDR3 DNA sequence: TGTGCCAGCATAACCGGAGTGATTTCACCCCTCCACTTT.

V gene TRBV6-5 combines with J gene TRBJ1-2; the D is unclear. The germline gives CDR1 MNHEY, CDR2 SVGAGI. The V end lost 0 bases, the J end lost 4 bases, and 9 bases lay between the germline ends. This CDR3 contains 14 residues. For the CDR3, the DNA is TGTGCCAGCAGTTACTCGTGGCTGTCCTATGGCTACACCTTC. Protein product: CASSYSWLSYGYTF.

V is TRBV7-6 and J is TRBJ2-7; 7 bases map to TRBD1. This CDR3 has 13 residues. CDR1 is SGHVS and CDR2 is FNYEAQ in the germline V gene. V trimming: 5 bases; J trimming: 1 base; junction bases outside the gene matches: 2. CDR3 nucleotides: TGTGCCAGCAGCCAGGACAGGTCCTACGAGCAGTACTTC. This encodes CASSQDRSYEQYF.

The gene calls are TRBV21-1 and TRBJ2-2; no DNA check was done on the table's D call, TRBD2. TRBV21-1 is flagged as a pseudogene. The CDR3 length is 16 residues. The DNA of the CDR3 is TGTGCCAGCAGCAAAGCGACTAGTTCGAACACCGGGGAGCTGTTTTTT. Protein product: CASSKATSSNTGELFF.

The rearrangement links TRBV6-1 to TRBJ1-5; TRBD1 matches 7 bases. CDR1 and CDR2 from the germline V gene are MNHNS and SASEGT. The CDR3 spans 14 residues. Losses at the gene ends were 7 bases for V and 2 bases for J; bases not matched to a gene: 5. The CDR3 DNA follows: TGTGCCAGCATTCAGGGGGTCGGCAATCAGCCCCAGCATTTT. Amino acids: CASIQGVGNQPQHF.

This chain joins TRBV29-1 and TRBJ1-2, with 9 bases identical to TRBD1. CDR3 size: 13 residues. After removal of 7 bases from V and 5 bases from J, the junction contained 8 bases not matched to a gene. Germline V gene data show CDR1 as SQVTM and CDR2 as ANQGSEA. The CDR3 spells CSGRSTGGYGYTF. As DNA, the CDR3 is TGCAGCGGTAGATCGACAGGGGGTTATGGCTACACCTTC.

The rearrangement uses TRBV9 and TRBJ1-3; D is possibly TRBD1 (5 bases). The V gene lost 4 bases and the J gene lost 0 bases, with 11 bases spanning the gap. The CDR3 covers 15 residues. Looked up from germline, CDR1 is SGDLS and CDR2 is YYNGEE. CDR3 sequence: CASSQGGSSGNTIYF. The CDR3 DNA reads as TGTGCCAGCAGCCAGGGAGGGAGCTCTGGAAACACCATATATTTT.

This clone rates as medium-sized. The genes are TRBV14 and TRBJ1-1; 7 bases match TRBD1. This CDR3 contains 11 residues. The ends lost 3 bases at V and 11 bases at J; junction bases unmatched: 3. CDR1 and CDR2 from the germline V gene are SGHDN and FVKESK. The CDR3, as DNA: TGTGCCAGCAGCCATGACAGGGAGGCTTTCTTT. Protein product: CASSHDREAFF. The variable domain in full, with the rest retrieved from reference TRBV14 and TRBJ1-1, is EAGVTQFPSHSVIEKGQTVTLRCDPISGHDNLYWYRRVMGKEIKFLLHFVKESKQDESGMPNNRFLAERTGGTYSTLKVQPAELEDSGVYFCASSHDREAFFGQGTRLTVV.

The rearrangement uses TRBV9 and TRBJ2-3; 12 nucleotides agree with TRBD1. J lost 7 bases, V lost 0 bases, and 3 bases had no gene match. The CDR3 is 15 residues long. Germline V gene lookup returns CDR1 SGDLS and CDR2 YYNGEE. The CDR3 protein is CASSVGGTGGNTQYF. In DNA, the CDR3 is TGTGCCAGCAGCGTAGGAGGGACAGGGGGCAATACGCAGTATTTT.